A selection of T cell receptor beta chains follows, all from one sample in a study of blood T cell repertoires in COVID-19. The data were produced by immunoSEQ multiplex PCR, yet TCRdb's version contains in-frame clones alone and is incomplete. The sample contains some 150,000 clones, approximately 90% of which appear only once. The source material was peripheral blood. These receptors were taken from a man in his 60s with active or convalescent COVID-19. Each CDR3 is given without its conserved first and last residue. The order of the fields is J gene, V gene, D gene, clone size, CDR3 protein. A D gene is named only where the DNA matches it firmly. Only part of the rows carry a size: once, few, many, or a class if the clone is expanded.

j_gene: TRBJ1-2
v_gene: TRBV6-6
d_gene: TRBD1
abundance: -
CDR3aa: ASSSGQGDYGYT

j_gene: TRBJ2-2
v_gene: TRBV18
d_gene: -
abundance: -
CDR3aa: ASSPTANTGELF

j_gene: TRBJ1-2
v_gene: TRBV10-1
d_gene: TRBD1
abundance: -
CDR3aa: ASRGGTGRNYGYT

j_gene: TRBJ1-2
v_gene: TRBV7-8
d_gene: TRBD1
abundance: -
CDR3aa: ASSSFRQGVGEGYT

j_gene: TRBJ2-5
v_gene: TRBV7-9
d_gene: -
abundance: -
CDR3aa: ASSPRRGTSLGETQY

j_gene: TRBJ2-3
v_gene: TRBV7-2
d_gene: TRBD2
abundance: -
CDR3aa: ASSLSNSGGATDTQY

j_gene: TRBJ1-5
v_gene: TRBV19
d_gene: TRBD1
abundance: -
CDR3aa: ASSIGEQGSTQPQH

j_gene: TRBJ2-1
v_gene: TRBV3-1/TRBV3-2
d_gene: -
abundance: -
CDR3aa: ASGETNEQF

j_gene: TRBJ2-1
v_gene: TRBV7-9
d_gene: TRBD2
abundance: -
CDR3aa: ASSLGGTSGSYEQF

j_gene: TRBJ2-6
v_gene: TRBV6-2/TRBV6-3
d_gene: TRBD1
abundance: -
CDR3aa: ASSYLPGQNPGANVLT

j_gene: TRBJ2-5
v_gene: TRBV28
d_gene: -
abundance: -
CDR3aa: ASSAMVETQY

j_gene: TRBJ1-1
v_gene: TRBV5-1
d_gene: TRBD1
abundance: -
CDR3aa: ASSWTGDGVTEAF

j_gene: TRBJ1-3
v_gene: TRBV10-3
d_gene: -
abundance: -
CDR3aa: AISEPDKRDTIY

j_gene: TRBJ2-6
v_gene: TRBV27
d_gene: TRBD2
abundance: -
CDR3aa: ASSGGGASTGANVLT

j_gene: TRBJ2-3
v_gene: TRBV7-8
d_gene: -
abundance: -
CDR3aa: ASSLSRADTQY

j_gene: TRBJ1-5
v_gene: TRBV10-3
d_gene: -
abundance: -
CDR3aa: AISERKGNQPQH

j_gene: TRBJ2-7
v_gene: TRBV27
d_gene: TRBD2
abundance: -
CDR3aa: ASSVISGGAYEQY

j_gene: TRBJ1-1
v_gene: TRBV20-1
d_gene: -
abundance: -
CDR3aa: SAESGNKAF

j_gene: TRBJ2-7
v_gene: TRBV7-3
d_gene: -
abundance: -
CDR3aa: ASSLSRVGRAPLY

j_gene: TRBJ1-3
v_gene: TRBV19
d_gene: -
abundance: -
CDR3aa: ASSYRRDTGNTIY

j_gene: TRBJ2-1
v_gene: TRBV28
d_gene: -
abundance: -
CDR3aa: ASINDRSIYNEQF

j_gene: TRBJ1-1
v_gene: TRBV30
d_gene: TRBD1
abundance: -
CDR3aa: AITGDATEAF

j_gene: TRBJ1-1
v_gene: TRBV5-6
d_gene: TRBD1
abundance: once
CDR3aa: ASSPMGQGQVNTEAF

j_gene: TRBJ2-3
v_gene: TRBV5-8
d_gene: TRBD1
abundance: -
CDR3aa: ASSLSDRGGQDTQY

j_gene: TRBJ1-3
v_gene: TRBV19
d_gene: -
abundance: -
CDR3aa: ASSIPSTTPGNTIY

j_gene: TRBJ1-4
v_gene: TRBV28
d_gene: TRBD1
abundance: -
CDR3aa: ASSYGTGNEKLF

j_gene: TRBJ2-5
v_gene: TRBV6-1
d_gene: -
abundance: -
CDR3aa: ASSLLGRETQY

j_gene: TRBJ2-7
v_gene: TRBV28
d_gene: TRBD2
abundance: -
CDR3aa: ASSPTPTRTSGGLGSYEQY

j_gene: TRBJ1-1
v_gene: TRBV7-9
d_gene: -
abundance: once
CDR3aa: ASSLPGDTEAF